The clone carrying this T cell receptor beta chain was recorded a few times. The antigen is unknown. This CDR3 is 20 amino acids long. Losses at the gene ends were 3 bases for V and 5 bases for J; bases not matched to a gene: 23. Germline V gene sequence: CDR1 MDHEN, CDR2 SYDVKM. These data originate in a study of T cell repertoires in cytomegalovirus infection. TCRdb processed the reads anew with MiXCR; each CDR3 protein has one entry. This table has about 920,000 distinct CDR3 sequences, around 31% appearing once. Sequenced material: cultured CD8+ T cells from PBMCs, taken from culture after CMV antigen stimulation. The TCR was taken from a human donor in good health (CMV status not recorded). Some clones in this sample may be carry-over from other donors' samples. The chain employs TRBV28 and TRBJ1-2; 8 bases line up with TRBD1. CDR3 loop: CASSLSARGQALVFKYGYTF. CDR3 bases: TGTGCCAGCAGTTTGTCGGCCCGGGGACAGGCACTTGTCTTCAAGTATGGCTACACCTTC.